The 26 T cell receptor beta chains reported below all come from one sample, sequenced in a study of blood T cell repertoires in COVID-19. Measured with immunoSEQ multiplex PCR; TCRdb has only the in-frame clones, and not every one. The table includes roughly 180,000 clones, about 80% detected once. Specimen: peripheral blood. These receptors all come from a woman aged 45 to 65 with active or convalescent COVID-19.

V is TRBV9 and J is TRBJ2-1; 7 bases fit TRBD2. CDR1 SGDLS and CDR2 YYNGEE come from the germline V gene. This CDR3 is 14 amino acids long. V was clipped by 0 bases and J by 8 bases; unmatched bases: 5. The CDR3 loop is CASSVGGGRDEQFF. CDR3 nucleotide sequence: TGTGCCAGCAGCGTAGGGGGCGGGAGAGATGAGCAGTTCTTC.

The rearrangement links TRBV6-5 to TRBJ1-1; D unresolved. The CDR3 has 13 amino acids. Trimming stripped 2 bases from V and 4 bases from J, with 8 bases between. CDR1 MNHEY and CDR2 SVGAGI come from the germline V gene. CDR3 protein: CASSYRHGTEAFF. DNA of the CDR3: TGTGCCAGCAGTTACCGACATGGCACTGAAGCTTTCTTT.

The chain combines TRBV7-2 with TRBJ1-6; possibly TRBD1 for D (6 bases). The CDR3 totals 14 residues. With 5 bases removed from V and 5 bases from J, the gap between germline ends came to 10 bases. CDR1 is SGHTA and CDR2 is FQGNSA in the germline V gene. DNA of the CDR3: TGTGCCAGCAGCCAGGGGCTGAATAATTCACCCCTCCACTTT. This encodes CASSQGLNNSPLHF.

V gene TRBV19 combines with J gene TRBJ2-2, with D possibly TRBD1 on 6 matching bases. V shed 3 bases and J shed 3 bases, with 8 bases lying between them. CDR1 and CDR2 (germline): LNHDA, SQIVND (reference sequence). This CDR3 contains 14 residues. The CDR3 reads CASSIRGDTGELFF. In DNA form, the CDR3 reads TGTGCCAGTAGTATCAGGGGCGACACCGGGGAGCTGTTTTTT.

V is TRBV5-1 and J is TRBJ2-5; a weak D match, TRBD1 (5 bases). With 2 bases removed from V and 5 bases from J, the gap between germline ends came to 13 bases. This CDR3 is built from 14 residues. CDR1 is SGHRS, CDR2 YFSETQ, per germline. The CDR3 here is CASSFRRVGETQYF. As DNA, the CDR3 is TGCGCCAGCAGCTTTCGCAGGGTGGGGGAGACCCAGTACTTC.

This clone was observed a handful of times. In nucleotides, the CDR3 is TGTGCCAGCAGTGAGCGCGGTTTGACAGGGTCCGCCGGGGAGCTGTTTTTT. Its translation is CASSERGLTGSAGELFF. The chain couples TRBV6-1 to TRBJ2-2; 7 bases are a match to TRBD1. CDR3 length equals 17 residues. Germline lookup yields CDR1 MNHNS and CDR2 SASEGT. The V segment lost 3 bases and the J segment 6 bases; nucleotides outside the gene matches: 13.

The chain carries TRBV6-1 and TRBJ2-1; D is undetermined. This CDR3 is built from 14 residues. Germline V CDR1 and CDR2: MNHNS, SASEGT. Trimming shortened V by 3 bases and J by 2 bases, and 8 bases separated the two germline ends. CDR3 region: CASSEIATYNEQFF. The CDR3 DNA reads TGTGCCAGCAGTGAGATAGCTACCTACAATGAGCAGTTCTTC.

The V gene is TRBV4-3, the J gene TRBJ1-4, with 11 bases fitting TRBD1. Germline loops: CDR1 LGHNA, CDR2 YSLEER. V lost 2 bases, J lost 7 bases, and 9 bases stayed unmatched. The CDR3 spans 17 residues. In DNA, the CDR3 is TGCGCCAGCAGCCAAATGAATTGGACAGGGGGCAGTGAAAAACTGTTTTTT. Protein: CASSQMNWTGGSEKLFF.

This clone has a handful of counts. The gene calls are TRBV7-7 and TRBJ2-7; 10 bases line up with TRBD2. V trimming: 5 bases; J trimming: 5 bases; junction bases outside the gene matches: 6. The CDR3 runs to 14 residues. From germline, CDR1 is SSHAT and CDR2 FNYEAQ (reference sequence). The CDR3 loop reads CASSPGTSAHEQYF. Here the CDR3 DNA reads TGTGCCAGCAGCCCCGGGACTAGCGCCCACGAGCAGTACTTC.

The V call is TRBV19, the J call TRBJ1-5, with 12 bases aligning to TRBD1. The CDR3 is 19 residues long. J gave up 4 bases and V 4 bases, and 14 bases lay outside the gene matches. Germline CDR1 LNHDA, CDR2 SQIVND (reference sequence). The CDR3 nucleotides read TGTGCCAGTAGTACCCAAAGAGGGACAGGGGGCCCTGGGAATCAGCCCCAGCATTTT. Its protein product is CASSTQRGTGGPGNQPQHF.

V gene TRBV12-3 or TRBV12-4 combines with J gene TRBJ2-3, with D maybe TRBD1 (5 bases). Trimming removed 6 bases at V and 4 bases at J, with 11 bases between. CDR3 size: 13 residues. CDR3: CASSQGQADTQYF. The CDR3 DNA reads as TGTGCCAGCAGCCAGGGTCAGGCAGATACGCAGTATTTT.

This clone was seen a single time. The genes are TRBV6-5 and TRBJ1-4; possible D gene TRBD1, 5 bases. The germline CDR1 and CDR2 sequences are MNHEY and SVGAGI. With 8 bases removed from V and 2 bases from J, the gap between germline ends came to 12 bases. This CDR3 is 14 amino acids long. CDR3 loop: CASAPQGTNEKLFF. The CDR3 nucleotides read TGTGCCAGCGCCCCCCAGGGCACTAATGAAAAACTGTTTTTT.

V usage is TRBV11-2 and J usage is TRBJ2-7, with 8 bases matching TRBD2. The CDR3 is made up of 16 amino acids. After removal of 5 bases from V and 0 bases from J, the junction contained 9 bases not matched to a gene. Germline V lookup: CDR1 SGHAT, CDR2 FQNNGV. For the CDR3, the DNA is TGTGCCAGCAGCCCCCCTGGCGGGACTAGCTCCTACGAGCAGTACTTC. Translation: CASSPPGGTSSYEQYF.

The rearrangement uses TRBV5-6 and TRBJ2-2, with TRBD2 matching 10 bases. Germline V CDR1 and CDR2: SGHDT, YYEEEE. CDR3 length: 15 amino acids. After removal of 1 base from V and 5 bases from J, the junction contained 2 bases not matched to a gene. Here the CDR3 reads CASSLLAGGTGELFF. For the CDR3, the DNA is TGTGCCAGCAGCTTGTTAGCGGGAGGTACCGGGGAGCTGTTTTTT. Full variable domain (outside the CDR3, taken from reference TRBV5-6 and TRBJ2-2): DAGVTQSPTHLIKTRGQQVTLRCSPKSGHDTVSWYQQALGQGPQFIFQYYEEEERQRGNFPDRFSGHQFPNYSSELNVNALLLGDSALYLCASSLLAGGTGELFFGEGSRLTVL.

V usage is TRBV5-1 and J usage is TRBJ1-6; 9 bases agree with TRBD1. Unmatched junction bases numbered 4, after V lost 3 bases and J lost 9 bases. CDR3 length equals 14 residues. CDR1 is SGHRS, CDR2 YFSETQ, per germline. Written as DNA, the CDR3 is TGCGCCAGCAGCTCGGGACAGGGACCTTCACCCCTCCACTTT. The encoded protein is CASSSGQGPSPLHF.

The CDR3 region is CASSPGQGAQTDTQYF. The CDR3 region has the DNA TGTGCCAGCAGCCCCGGGCAGGGGGCTCAGACAGATACGCAGTATTTT. V and J are TRBV9 and TRBJ2-3; 8 nucleotides align to TRBD1. CDR1 and CDR2 from the germline V gene are SGDLS and YYNGEE. J was trimmed by 3 bases and V by 4 bases; bases with no gene match: 10. CDR3 length: 16 amino acids.

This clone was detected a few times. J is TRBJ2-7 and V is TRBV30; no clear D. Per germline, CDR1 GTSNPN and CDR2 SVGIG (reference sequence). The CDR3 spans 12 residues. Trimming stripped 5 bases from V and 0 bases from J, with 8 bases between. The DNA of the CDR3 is TGTGCCTGGGCCCTGAGCTCCTACGAGCAGTACTTC. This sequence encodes CAWALSSYEQYF.

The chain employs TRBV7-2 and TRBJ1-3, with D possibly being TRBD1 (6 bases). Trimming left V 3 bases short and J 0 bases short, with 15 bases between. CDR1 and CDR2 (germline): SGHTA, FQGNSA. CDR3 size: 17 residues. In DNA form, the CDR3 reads TGTGCCAGCAGCTTGGACAGCGCGATTTTCTCTGGAAACACCATATATTTT. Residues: CASSLDSAIFSGNTIYF.

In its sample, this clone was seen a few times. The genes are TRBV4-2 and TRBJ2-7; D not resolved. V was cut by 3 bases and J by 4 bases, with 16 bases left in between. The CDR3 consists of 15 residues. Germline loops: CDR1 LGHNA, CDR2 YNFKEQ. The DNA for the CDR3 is TGTGCCAGCAGCCATACAGAAACAGTCGATTACGAGCAGTACTTC. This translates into CASSHTETVDYEQYF.

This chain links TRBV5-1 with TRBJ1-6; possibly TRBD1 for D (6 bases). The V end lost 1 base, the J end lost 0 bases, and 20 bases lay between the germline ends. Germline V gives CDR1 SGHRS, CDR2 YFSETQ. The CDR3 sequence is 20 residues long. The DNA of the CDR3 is TGCGCCAGCAGCTTGAAACCCCGCGACAGGTCAAGCTCCTATAATTCACCCCTCCACTTT. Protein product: CASSLKPRDRSSSYNSPLHF.

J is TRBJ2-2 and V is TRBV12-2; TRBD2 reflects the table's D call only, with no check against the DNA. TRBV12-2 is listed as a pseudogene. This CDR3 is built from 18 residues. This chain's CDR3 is CASRPSLARMRNTGELFF. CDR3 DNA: TGTGCAAGTCGCCCTTCACTAGCGCGCATGCGGAACACCGGGGAGCTGTTTTTT.

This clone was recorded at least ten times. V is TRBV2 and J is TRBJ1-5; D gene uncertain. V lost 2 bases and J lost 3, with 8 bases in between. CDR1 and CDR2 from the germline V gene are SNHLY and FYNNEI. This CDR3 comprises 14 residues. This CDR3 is CASSERRLNQPQHF. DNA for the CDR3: TGTGCCAGCAGTGAAAGGAGACTCAATCAGCCCCAGCATTTT.

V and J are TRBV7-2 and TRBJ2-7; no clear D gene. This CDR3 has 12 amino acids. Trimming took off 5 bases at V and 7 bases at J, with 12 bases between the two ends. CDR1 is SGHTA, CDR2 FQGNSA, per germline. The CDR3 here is CASSPYGGEQYF. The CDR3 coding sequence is TGTGCCAGCAGCCCCTACGGTGGTGAGCAGTACTTC.

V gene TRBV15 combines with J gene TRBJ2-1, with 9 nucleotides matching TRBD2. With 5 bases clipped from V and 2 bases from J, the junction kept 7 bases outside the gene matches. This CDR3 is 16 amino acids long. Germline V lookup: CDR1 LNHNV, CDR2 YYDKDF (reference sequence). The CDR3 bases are TGTGCCACCAGCGAGGGAGCGGGGGGCGCCTACAATGAGCAGTTCTTC. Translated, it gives CATSEGAGGAYNEQFF.

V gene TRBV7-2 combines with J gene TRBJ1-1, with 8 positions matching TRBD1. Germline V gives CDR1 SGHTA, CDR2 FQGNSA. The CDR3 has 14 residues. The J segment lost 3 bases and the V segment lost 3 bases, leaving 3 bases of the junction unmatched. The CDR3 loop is CASSFLGQDTEAFF. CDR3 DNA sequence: TGTGCCAGCAGCTTCCTGGGACAGGACACTGAAGCTTTCTTT.

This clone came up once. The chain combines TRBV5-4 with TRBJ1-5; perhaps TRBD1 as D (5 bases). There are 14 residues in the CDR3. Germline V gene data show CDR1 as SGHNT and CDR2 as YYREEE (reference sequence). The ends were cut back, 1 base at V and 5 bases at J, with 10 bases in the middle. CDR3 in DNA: TGTGCCAGCAGCTTGTTAAAGGGGCATCAGCCCCAGCATTTT. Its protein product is CASSLLKGHQPQHF.